The present T cell receptor beta chain was sequenced within a study of blood T cells in healthy people across ages. General study results and limits: Per million T cells, TCR beta diversity dropped roughly linearly as age increased.

Next came a second PCR, run for about 6 to 12 cycles, which used a sample-barcoded 5' primer along with a J-beta primer mix. TCRdb used MiXCR to reprocess the 5' RACE reads, holding one entry per CDR3 protein. Of over a million distinct CDR3 sequences in the sample, 25% were seen once. On this clonotype: No antigen is known for it.

This CDR3 spans 14 amino acids. V was shortened by 4 bases and J by 5 bases, with 15 bases between the two germline ends. CDR1 is LGHDT, CDR2 YNNKEL, per germline (reference sequence). This sample also belongs to another study, concerning T cells of mothers and their children.

The clonotype originates from a girl aged 2 to 9 in good health. The sequenced sample consisted of blood. This chain connects TRBV3-1 to TRBJ2-7; maybe TRBD2 (6 bases). CDR3 in DNA: TGTGCCAGCAGCCCAGCCGGGAGTTGGGACGAGCAGTACTTC. This encodes CASSPAGSWDEQYF.